This T cell receptor beta chain originates from a study of CD8 T cells in Susac syndrome. Study observations and caveats: Regarding the TCR sequencing and HLA analysis, the study admitted that a relatively small number of individuals were involved.

The CDR3 runs to 13 residues. Trimming cost V 8 bases and J 2 bases, with 12 bases left between them. When the RNA was reverse transcribed, random hexamers were used with an input of roughly 0.45 to 1 ug. TCRdb fed the immunoSEQ multiplex PCR reads into MiXCR, producing one record per CDR3 protein. This table holds 150,000 or so distinct CDR3 sequences, about 91% found once. This clonotype showed up just once. Its antigen is not identified. In blood CD8+ and CD4+ T cells, TCR beta underwent sequencing. While CD8+ and CD4+ T cells were isolated negatively, TEMRA cells were enriched by FACS. The source material was CD4+ T cells from PBMCs. V usage is TRBV12-3 or TRBV12-4 and J usage is TRBJ2-5, with TRBD2 as a possible D gene (5 bases). This sequence was found in a human donor in good health. CDR3 in amino acids: CASGRDNQETQYF. The DNA for the CDR3 is TGTGCCAGCGGGAGAGACAATCAAGAGACCCAGTACTTC.